This is a list of T cell receptor beta chains from one sample in a study of shared clonotypes between healthy human individuals. Produced via immunoSEQ multiplex PCR; TCRdb's table is partial and in-frame only. The table has 2 million to 2.5 million clones, just under 95% seen once. Sequenced: naive CD4+ T cells from PBMCs. These receptors all come from a man between 18 and 35 years old in good health. Some clones in this sample may be carry-over from other donors' samples. CDR3s include the opening cysteine and the closing phenylalanine or tryptophan. The order of the fields is D gene, CDR3 length, clone size, J gene, V gene, CDR3 protein, CDR3 DNA. D genes are given only for firm matches. Not every row has a clone size; where given, it reads once, few, many or a size class.

d_call: TRBD1
cdr3_length: 15
clone_size: NA
j_call: TRBJ2-7
v_call: TRBV9
cdr3_aa: CASSVKTGAIYEQYF
cdr3_nt: TGTGCCAGCAGCGTCAAGACAGGGGCCATCTACGAGCAGTACTTC

d_call: NA
cdr3_length: 17
clone_size: once
j_call: TRBJ1-4
v_call: TRBV28
cdr3_aa: CASRPAPRGRANEKLFF
cdr3_nt: TGTGCCAGCAGGCCGGCCCCTAGGGGTAGGGCTAATGAAAAACTGTTTTTT

d_call: TRBD1
cdr3_length: 17
clone_size: NA
j_call: TRBJ2-6
v_call: TRBV28
cdr3_aa: CASRPDRGLTGANVLTF
cdr3_nt: TGTGCCAGCCGACCGGACAGGGGATTGACTGGGGCCAACGTCCTGACTTTC

d_call: TRBD2
cdr3_length: 16
clone_size: NA
j_call: TRBJ2-2
v_call: TRBV5-1
cdr3_aa: CASSYLAGANTGELFF
cdr3_nt: TGCGCCAGCAGCTACCTAGCGGGTGCGAACACCGGGGAGCTGTTTTTT

d_call: NA
cdr3_length: 16
clone_size: NA
j_call: TRBJ1-4
v_call: TRBV28
cdr3_aa: CASSTRVWGSGEKLFF
cdr3_nt: TGTGCCAGCAGTACCCGGGTGTGGGGAAGCGGTGAAAAACTGTTTTTT

d_call: NA
cdr3_length: 16
clone_size: NA
j_call: TRBJ1-5
v_call: TRBV15
cdr3_aa: CATSSWAGYWVQPQHF
cdr3_nt: TGTGCCACCAGCAGTTGGGCGGGGTATTGGGTTCAGCCCCAGCATTTT

d_call: NA
cdr3_length: 14
clone_size: NA
j_call: TRBJ1-5
v_call: TRBV15
cdr3_aa: CATSRSRSYQPQHF
cdr3_nt: TGTGCCACCAGCAGATCAAGGAGCTATCAGCCCCAGCATTTT

d_call: NA
cdr3_length: 14
clone_size: NA
j_call: TRBJ2-5
v_call: TRBV28
cdr3_aa: CASNLVGYRETQYF
cdr3_nt: TGTGCCAGCAACTTGGTCGGGTATCGGGAGACCCAGTACTTC

d_call: NA
cdr3_length: 15
clone_size: NA
j_call: TRBJ2-3
v_call: TRBV27
cdr3_aa: CASRVAGQSTDTQYF
cdr3_nt: TGTGCCAGCAGGGTCGCGGGGCAAAGCACAGATACGCAGTATTTT

d_call: TRBD1
cdr3_length: 15
clone_size: NA
j_call: TRBJ2-1
v_call: TRBV18
cdr3_aa: CASSPGGTGGFEQFF
cdr3_nt: TGTGCCAGCTCCCCAGGCGGGACAGGGGGCTTTGAGCAGTTCTTC

d_call: TRBD1
cdr3_length: 15
clone_size: NA
j_call: TRBJ2-7
v_call: TRBV6-6
cdr3_aa: CASSNRDRGTYEQYF
cdr3_nt: TGTGCCAGCAGCAACCGGGACAGGGGGACGTACGAGCAGTACTTC

d_call: NA
cdr3_length: 15
clone_size: NA
j_call: TRBJ2-1
v_call: TRBV7-3
cdr3_aa: CASSWDSATYNEQFF
cdr3_nt: TGTGCCAGCAGCTGGGACTCGGCTACCTACAATGAGCAGTTCTTC

d_call: TRBD2
cdr3_length: 16
clone_size: NA
j_call: TRBJ2-7
v_call: TRBV7-3
cdr3_aa: CASSLTGGSQLYEQYF
cdr3_nt: TGTGCCAGCAGCTTAACGGGAGGGTCCCAACTCTACGAGCAGTACTTC

d_call: NA
cdr3_length: 13
clone_size: once
j_call: TRBJ1-1
v_call: TRBV27
cdr3_aa: CASSPIGWTEAFF
cdr3_nt: TGTGCCAGCAGTCCGATAGGGTGGACTGAAGCTTTCTTT

d_call: TRBD1
cdr3_length: 15
clone_size: NA
j_call: TRBJ1-1
v_call: TRBV18
cdr3_aa: CASSLGQRVNTEAFF
cdr3_nt: TGTGCCAGCTCACTGGGACAGCGAGTGAACACTGAAGCTTTCTTT

d_call: TRBD2
cdr3_length: 17
clone_size: NA
j_call: TRBJ2-1
v_call: TRBV10-3
cdr3_aa: CAISPWIVAGGTNEQFF
cdr3_nt: TGTGCCATCAGTCCCTGGATAGTAGCGGGAGGGACCAATGAGCAGTTCTTC